One T cell receptor beta chain is described in this entry. Its antigen is as yet unknown. The V end lost 2 bases, the J end lost 1 base, and 8 bases lay between the germline ends. CDR3 size: 14 residues. The source of the sample is a study of response to subunit inactivated influenza vaccine. Study-wide results and caveats: Every seasonal influenza vaccination brings in few new T cells, the authors suggested.

TCRdb re-derived calls from the RT-PCR reads in MiXCR, one entry per CDR3 protein. The data contain about 800,000 distinct CDR3 sequences, around 20% of them singletons. The chain combines TRBV12-3 or TRBV12-4 with TRBJ1-1; D is uncertain. This sample comprised PBMCs from blood, obtained 4 to 6 days after vaccination. The receptor was derived from a man aged 45-65 years who received an inactivated influenza vaccine. CDR3 in DNA: TGTGCCAGCAGTTTAACACCCAAGAACACTGAAGCTTTCTTT. Protein: CASSLTPKNTEAFF.